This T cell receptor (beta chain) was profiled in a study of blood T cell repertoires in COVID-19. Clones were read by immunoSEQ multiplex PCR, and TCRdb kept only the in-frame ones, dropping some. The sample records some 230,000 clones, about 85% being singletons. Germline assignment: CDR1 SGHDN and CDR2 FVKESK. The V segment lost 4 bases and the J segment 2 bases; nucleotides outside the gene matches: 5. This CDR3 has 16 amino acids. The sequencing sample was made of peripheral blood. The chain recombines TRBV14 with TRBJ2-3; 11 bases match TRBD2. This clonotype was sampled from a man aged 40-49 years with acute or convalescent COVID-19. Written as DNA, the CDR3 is TGTGCCAGCAGCCCAGGACTAGCGGGCTACACAGATACGCAGTATTTT. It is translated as CASSPGLAGYTDTQYF.